Listed below are T cell receptor beta chains from one sample, sequenced in a study of blood T cell repertoires in COVID-19. The method was immunoSEQ multiplex PCR; TCRdb's version includes in-frame clones alone and lacks a portion of them. Here the sample spans approximately 230,000 clones, roughly 79% being singletons. The sequenced material came from PBMCs or T cells enriched from blood (not recorded which). The receptors were gathered from a man in his forties or fifties who had recovered from COVID-19. CDR3s include the opening cysteine and the closing phenylalanine or tryptophan. The order of the fields is CDR3 protein, CDR3 DNA, J gene, V gene, D gene. D genes are given only for firm matches.

CDR3: CASRPEVYNEQFF
DNA: TGTGCCAGCAGACCGGAGGTCTACAATGAGCAGTTCTTC
J: TRBJ2-1
V: TRBV7-8
D: -

CDR3: CASSLRVLYGYTF
DNA: TGTGCCAGCAGTTTGAGGGTTCTCTATGGCTACACCTTC
J: TRBJ1-2
V: TRBV12-3/TRBV12-4
D: -

CDR3: CASSRTEGQPQHF
DNA: TGCGCCAGCAGCAGGACAGAGGGTCAGCCCCAGCATTTT
J: TRBJ1-5
V: TRBV4-3
D: -

CDR3: CASSQTRELSTDTQYF
DNA: TGCGCCAGCAGCCAAACCCGTGAGTTAAGCACAGATACGCAGTATTTT
J: TRBJ2-3
V: TRBV4-1
D: -

CDR3: CASRRGPSGGAGDTQYF
DNA: TGTGCCAGCCGCCGGGGGCCTAGCGGGGGGGCCGGAGATACGCAGTATTTT
J: TRBJ2-3
V: TRBV11-2
D: TRBD2

CDR3: CSASLVLAGGPGTGELFF
DNA: TGCAGTGCTAGTTTGGTTCTAGCGGGAGGGCCGGGAACCGGGGAGCTGTTTTTT
J: TRBJ2-2
V: TRBV20-1
D: TRBD2

CDR3: CASSRRTGASYNEQFF
DNA: TGTGCCAGCAGCCGGCGGACAGGGGCTTCCTACAATGAGCAGTTCTTC
J: TRBJ2-1
V: TRBV7-9
D: TRBD1

CDR3: CASSLIGSQVVEKLFF
DNA: TGCGCCAGCAGCTTGATCGGTTCGCAGGTGGTGGAAAAACTGTTTTTT
J: TRBJ1-4
V: TRBV5-1
D: -

CDR3: CASSQAEESGDGYTF
DNA: TGTGCCAGCAGCCAAGCCGAAGAGTCGGGGGATGGCTACACCTTC
J: TRBJ1-2
V: TRBV3-1/TRBV3-2
D: -

CDR3: CASSLSGVHYGYTF
DNA: TGTGCCAGCAGCCTATCAGGGGTACACTATGGCTACACCTTC
J: TRBJ1-2
V: TRBV7-8
D: -

CDR3: CAWMGGTQETQYF
DNA: TGTGCCTGGATGGGGGGGACACAAGAGACCCAGTACTTC
J: TRBJ2-5
V: TRBV30
D: -

CDR3: CASSLTIQLNYGYTF
DNA: TGTGCCAGCAGCCTGACCATTCAACTAAACTATGGCTACACCTTC
J: TRBJ1-2
V: TRBV5-5
D: -